Each of the 21 T cell receptor beta chains below was sequenced from the same sample in a study of molecular identifiers for immune sequencing clone quantification listed by TCRdb under 2018. Library creation used PCR. TCRdb lists the instrument as NextSeq 500. TCRdb cleaned the public reads at Q25 with fastp, built clones with MiXCR and kept in-frame beta chains. Each entry merges the rows of one CDR3 protein and shows their most common DNA and genes. This sample is represented by about 630,000 distinct CDR3 sequences; over 25% of them were singletons. The biggest ten clones account for 0.7% to 0.95% of the sample. The sequencing input was naive CD8+ T cells from blood, with Jurkat cell RNA spiked in. Explained via the paper, the cell subset or site label denotes: FACS-sorted CD8+CD4-CCR7+CD45RA+ naive T cells. Every receptor here comes from a human donor in good health. Some libraries in this study had Jurkat cell RNA spiked in.

For this clonotype: Being one base from a much bigger clone, this may be a read error. This chain connects TRBV7-2 to TRBJ1-3; D is unclear. CDR1 is SGHTA and CDR2 is FQGNSA in the germline V gene. The CDR3 covers 15 residues. CDR3 region: CSSSLWAGSGNTIYF. For the CDR3, the DNA is TGTTCCAGCAGCTTATGGGCAGGCTCTGGAAACACCATATATTTT.

This clonotype occurred many times. The rearrangement links TRBV30 to TRBJ1-4, with a weak D call TRBD1 (5 bases). Germline-derived CDR1 and CDR2 are GTSNPN and SVGIG (reference sequence). V dropped 0 bases and J dropped 4 bases, with 18 bases sitting between them. CDR3 length: 17 amino acids. The CDR3 DNA reads as TGTGCCTGGAGTGTAGAGTCAGGGACTAATCATAATGAAAAACTGTTTTTT. The encoded protein is CAWSVESGTNHNEKLFF.

This clonotype has just a few counts. Compared with germline, one end of the junction differs, possibly owing to a read error. The chain has TRBV7-9 and TRBJ2-7, with D possibly being TRBD1 (5 bases). CDR3 length: 16 amino acids. Per the germline V gene, CDR1 is SEHNR and CDR2 is FQNEAQ (reference sequence). The CDR3 is CASGLQTQGNSYEQYF. The CDR3 DNA is TGTGCCAGCGGCTTACAGACGCAGGGCAACTCCTACGAGCAGTACTTC.

V gene TRBV12-3 or TRBV12-4 combines with J gene TRBJ2-1; 11 bases match TRBD1. CDR3 length: 16 residues. V was pared by 5 bases and J by 8 bases, with 11 bases of the junction left unmatched. This chain's CDR3 is CASSTLGTGGEDEQFF. CDR3 coding DNA: TGTGCCAGCAGTACGCTTGGGACAGGGGGTGAGGATGAGCAGTTCTTC.

Regarding this clonotype: A much larger clone sits a single nucleotide away, making a read error possible. This chain joins TRBV29-1 and TRBJ1-5; TRBD1 is a possible D gene (5 bases). The CDR3 consists of 13 residues. The germline V gene encodes CDR1 SQVTM and CDR2 ANQGSEA. The CDR3 sequence is CRIRGGGNQPQHF. In DNA, the CDR3 is TGCCGCATTCGGGGGGGGGGCAATCAGCCCCAGCATTTT.

The gene calls are TRBV5-6 and TRBJ2-1, with a weak D call TRBD2 (5 bases). Deletions cut 0 bases from V and 3 bases from J, with 7 bases between. Looked up from germline, CDR1 is SGHDT and CDR2 is YYEEEE. The CDR3 consists of 14 residues. CDR3 DNA sequence: TGTGCCAGCAGCTTGGTGGGAGACTACAATGAGCAGTTCTTC. This codes for CASSLVGDYNEQFF.

The table lists this clonotype with many counts. This chain uses TRBV28 with TRBJ1-5; unclear D gene. Between the trimmed V and J ends, which lost 6 bases and 1 base, there was a span of 13 bases. The length of the CDR3 is 15 residues. CDR1 and CDR2 from the germline V gene are MDHEN and SYDVKM. The CDR3 protein is CASRDGSPSNQPQHF. For the CDR3, the DNA is TGTGCCAGCAGAGACGGCTCGCCAAGCAATCAGCCCCAGCATTTT. The whole variable domain, filled in from reference TRBV28 and TRBJ1-5, reads DVKVTQSSRYLVKRTGEKVFLECVQDMDHENMFWYRQDPGLGLRLIYFSYDVKMKEKGDIPEGYSVSREKKERFSLILESASTNQTSMYLCASRDGSPSNQPQHFGDGTRLSIL.

This clonotype was seen a handful of times. The junction departs from the called germline gene at one end, perhaps through a read error. This chain connects TRBV9 to TRBJ2-2, with 10 positions matching TRBD2. Germline V gene sequence: CDR1 SGDLS, CDR2 YYNGEE. This CDR3 has 15 residues. The CDR3 is CARSQSGGEGRELFF. In nucleotides, the CDR3 is TGTGCCCGCAGCCAGAGCGGGGGGGAGGGCCGGGAGCTGTTTTTT.

The J gene is TRBJ2-3, the V gene TRBV4-1; D not certain. The CDR3 loop spans 14 amino acids. Trimming took off 1 base at V and 2 bases at J, with 7 bases between the two ends. Per the germline V gene, CDR1 is MGHRA and CDR2 is YSYEKL. The CDR3 sequence: CASSQALHTDTQYF. The CDR3 DNA reads TGCGCCAGCAGCCAAGCCCTACACACAGATACGCAGTATTTT.

This clonotype has only a few counts. This chain joins TRBV16 and TRBJ2-7; D call uncertain. V gave up 1 base and J gave up 3 bases, with 10 bases separating them. CDR1 is KGHSY, CDR2 FQNENV, per germline. This CDR3 has 14 residues. The CDR3, as DNA: TGTGCCAGCAGCCAATTTTCGTCCGGCTACGAGCAGTACTTC. This translates into CASSQFSSGYEQYF.

This rearrangement joins TRBV20-1 to TRBJ1-5; D perhaps matches TRBD1 (5 bases). Trimming left V 0 bases short and J 3 bases short, with 18 bases between. Germline values: CDR1 DFQATT, CDR2 SNEGSKA (reference sequence). This CDR3 has 17 amino acids. CDR3 DNA sequence: TGCAGTGCTAGAGATCGGGACCTTCCGGTCTACAATCAGCCCCAGCATTTT. This sequence encodes CSARDRDLPVYNQPQHF.

This chain connects TRBV6-4 to TRBJ1-2, with 8 nucleotides matching TRBD1. The germline gives CDR1 MRHNA, CDR2 SNTAGT. V was clipped by 2 bases and J by 7 bases; unmatched bases: 6. The CDR3 runs 14 residues. CDR3 protein: CASSDNQGASGYTF. In nucleotides, the CDR3 is TGTGCCAGCAGTGACAATCAGGGGGCGTCTGGCTACACCTTC.

This clonotype was detected a few times. The chain recombines TRBV4-3 with TRBJ1-2; D is uncertain. CDR3 size: 16 residues. Germline V gene lookup returns CDR1 LGHNA and CDR2 YSLEER. The ends were cut back, 0 bases at V and 4 bases at J, with 15 bases in the middle. The chain's CDR3 is CASSQEVYTTFYGYTF. CDR3 DNA: TGCGCCAGCAGCCAAGAAGTTTACACGACGTTCTATGGCTACACCTTC.

Comments on this clonotype: A read error may be the cause here, since a much bigger clone is one base away. The V and J genes are TRBV20-1 and TRBJ2-7, with a possible D match to TRBD1 (7 bases). Germline lookup yields CDR1 DFQATT and CDR2 SNEGSKA (reference sequence). Trimming shortened V by 6 bases and J by 2 bases, and 14 bases separated the two germline ends. The CDR3 is 13 amino acids. The DNA for the CDR3 is TGCAGTGCCGGGGCAGGGGGGCCCTACGAGCAGTACTTC. Its translation: CSAGAGGPYEQYF.

This clonotype has a handful of counts. The rearrangement uses TRBV30 and TRBJ2-3, with 7 bases that match TRBD1. Per germline, CDR1 GTSNPN and CDR2 SVGIG (reference sequence). V was clipped by 2 bases and J by 4 bases; unmatched bases: 3. This CDR3 region has 13 residues. The CDR3 region has the DNA TGTGCCTGGAGTTCCACAGGGGCAGATACGCAGTATTTT. Translated: CAWSSTGADTQYF. Filled out from reference TRBV30 and TRBJ2-3, the complete variable domain reads SQTIHQWPATLVQPVGSPLSLECTVEGTSNPNLYWYRQAAGRGLQLLFYSVGIGQISSEVPQNLSASRPQDRQFILSSKKLLLSDSGFYLCAWSSTGADTQYFGPGTRLTVL.

This clonotype was found many times. The V and J genes are TRBV7-9 and TRBJ2-1, with 8 bases fitting TRBD1. There are 13 residues in the CDR3. After removal of 11 bases from V and 4 bases from J, the junction contained 7 bases not matched to a gene. In germline, CDR1 is SEHNR, CDR2 FQNEAQ (reference sequence). CDR3 nucleotide sequence: TGTGCCGGGGGGACAGGAGTTTACAATGAGCAGTTCTTC. Its translation is CAGGTGVYNEQFF.

The rearrangement joins TRBV6-6 to TRBJ1-1, with D perhaps TRBD1 (5 bases). V was trimmed by 6 bases and J by 5 bases, leaving 13 bases between them. CDR3 length: 13 amino acids. Germline V lookup: CDR1 MNHNY, CDR2 SVGAGI (reference sequence). CDR3 DNA: TGTGCCAGCAGGGTGGGGGTGTGGACTGAAGCTTTCTTT. This codes for CASRVGVWTEAFF.

This clonotype was seen just once. A single base separates this from a much larger clone, so it may be a read error. This chain connects TRBV12-3 or TRBV12-4 to TRBJ2-2, with D perhaps matching TRBD2 (6 bases). There are 13 residues in the CDR3. The CDR3 bases are TGTGCCAGCAGTTTTACGGGAGCCGGGGGGCTGTTTTTT. This sequence encodes CASSFTGAGGLFF.

There are a few counts of this clonotype. The chain joins TRBV7-9 to TRBJ2-7; D is possibly TRBD1 (5 bases). V lost 1 base to trimming and J lost 4 bases, with 11 bases between them. The CDR3 has 14 amino acids. Looked up from germline, CDR1 is SEHNR and CDR2 is FQNEAQ (reference sequence). CDR3 nucleotides: TGTGCCAGCAGCTTAGGGGGCATATTATACGAGCAGTACTTC. It codes for CASSLGGILYEQYF.

This clonotype has more than one count but fewer than ten. The J gene is TRBJ1-5, the V gene TRBV19, with D uncertain. CDR3 length: 13 residues. Trimming took 1 base from V and 8 from J, leaving 9 bases between them. Germline V gene lookup returns CDR1 LNHDA and CDR2 SQIVND (reference sequence). In nucleotides, the CDR3 is TGTGCCAGTAGTATAGGGGGTCTTGAGCCCCAGCATTTT. Translating it yields CASSIGGLEPQHF.

Many counts were recorded for this clonotype. The chain employs TRBV29-1 and TRBJ2-3, with D hard to call. The V end was cut by 7 bases, the J end by 2 bases, with 13 bases between. The germline gives CDR1 SQVTM, CDR2 ANQGSEA. The CDR3 sequence is 13 residues long. The CDR3 DNA follows: TGCAGCGCCCAGCGTGGAGCCACAGATACGCAGTATTTT. Translated, it gives CSAQRGATDTQYF.